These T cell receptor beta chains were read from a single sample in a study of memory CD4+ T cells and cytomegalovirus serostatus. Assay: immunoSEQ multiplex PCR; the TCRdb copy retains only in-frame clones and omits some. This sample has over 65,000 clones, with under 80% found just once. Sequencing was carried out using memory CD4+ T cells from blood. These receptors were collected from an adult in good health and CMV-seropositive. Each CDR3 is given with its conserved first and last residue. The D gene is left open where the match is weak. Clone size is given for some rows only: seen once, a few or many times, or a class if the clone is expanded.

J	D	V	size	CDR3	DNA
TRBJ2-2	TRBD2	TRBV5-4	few	CASSFTSGGSGELFF	TGTGCCAGCAGCTTCACTAGCGGGGGCTCCGGGGAGCTGTTTTTT
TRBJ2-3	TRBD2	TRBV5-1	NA	CASSTLPLAGLSDTQYF	TGCGCCAGCAGCACCCTCCCCCTAGCGGGCTTATCAGATACGCAGTATTTT
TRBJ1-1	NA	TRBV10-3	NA	CASTAGGIAMNTEAFF	TGTGCCAGCACTGCGGGGGGCATTGCGATGAACACTGAAGCTTTCTTT
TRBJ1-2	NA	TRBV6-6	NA	CASSSTGGAYGYTF	TGTGCCAGCAGCTCCACGGGGGGGGCCTATGGCTACACCTTC
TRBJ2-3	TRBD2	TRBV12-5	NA	CASGLEGGLAGTQYF	TGTGCTAGTGGTTTGGAAGGGGGACTAGCGGGAACGCAGTATTTT
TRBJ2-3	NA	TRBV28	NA	CASSLERNTDTQYF	TGTGCCAGCAGTTTGGAACGGAACACAGATACGCAGTATTTT
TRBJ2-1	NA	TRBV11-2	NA	CASSPLAYAYNEQFF	TGTGCCAGCAGCCCCCTAGCGTACGCCTACAATGAGCAGTTCTTC
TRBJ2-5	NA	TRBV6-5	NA	CASSYYAERETQYF	TGTGCCAGCAGTTACTACGCGGAACGGGAGACCCAGTACTTC
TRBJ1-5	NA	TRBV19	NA	CASSITRRSNQPQHF	TGTGCCAGTAGTATTACCCGGAGGAGCAATCAGCCCCAGCATTTT
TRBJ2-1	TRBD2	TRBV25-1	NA	CASSDSRLASYNEQFF	TGTGCCAGCAGTGACTCTAGACTAGCGAGTTACAATGAGCAGTTCTTC
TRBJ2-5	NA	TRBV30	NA	CAWSVGFRETQYF	TGTGCCTGGAGTGTGGGCTTCAGGGAGACCCAGTACTTC
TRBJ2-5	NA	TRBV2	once	CAGGGLQETQYF	TGTGCCGGGGGAGGCCTCCAAGAGACCCAGTACTTC
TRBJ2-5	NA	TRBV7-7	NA	CASSLGGQETQYF	TGTGCCAGCAGCTTAGGCGGCCAAGAGACCCAGTACTTC
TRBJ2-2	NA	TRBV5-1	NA	CASSLGDTRTGELFF	TGCGCCAGCAGCTTGGGAGACACCCGGACCGGGGAGCTGTTTTTT
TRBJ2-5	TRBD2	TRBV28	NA	CASSSPRSGGMETQYF	TGTGCCAGCAGCAGTCCCCGTAGCGGGGGAATGGAGACCCAGTACTTC
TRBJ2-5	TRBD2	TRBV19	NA	CASSMGLAGEGQETQYF	TGTGCCAGTAGTATGGGACTAGCGGGGGAGGGACAAGAGACCCAGTACTTC
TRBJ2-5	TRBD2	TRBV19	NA	CASSYDHWTSMETQYF	TGTGCCAGTAGTTACGATCACTGGACTAGTATGGAGACCCAGTACTTC
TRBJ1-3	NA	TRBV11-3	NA	CASSLSGTPSGNTIYF	TGTGCCAGCAGCTTAAGCGGTACCCCCTCTGGAAACACCATATATTTT
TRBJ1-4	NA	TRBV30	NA	CACRRATNEKLFF	TGTGCCTGCCGAAGAGCAACTAATGAAAAACTGTTTTTT
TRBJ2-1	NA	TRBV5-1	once	CASSRGNGEQFF	TGCGCCAGCAGTCGGGGCAACGGTGAACAGTTCTTC
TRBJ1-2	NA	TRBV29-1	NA	CSADTKGYTF	TGCAGCGCCGACACCAAGGGCTACACCTTC
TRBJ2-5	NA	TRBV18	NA	CASSPPVGGETQYF	TGTGCCAGCTCACCACCGGTCGGGGGAGAGACCCAGTACTTC
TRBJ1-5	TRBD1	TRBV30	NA	CAWRSGTAQPQHF	TGTGCCTGGAGAAGTGGGACAGCTCAGCCCCAGCATTTT
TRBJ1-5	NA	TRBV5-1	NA	CASSPGRGGPNQPQHF	TGCGCCAGCAGCCCGGGACGGGGAGGTCCTAATCAGCCCCAGCATTTT
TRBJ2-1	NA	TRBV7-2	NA	CASSLGNLVNEQFF	TGTGCCAGCAGCTTAGGAAACCTAGTTAATGAGCAGTTCTTC
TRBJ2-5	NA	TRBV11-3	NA	CASSLTVETQYF	TGTGCCAGCAGCTTAACCGTGGAGACCCAGTACTTC
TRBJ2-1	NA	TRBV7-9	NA	CASSLVASGYNEQFF	TGTGCCAGCAGCTTAGTAGCGAGCGGCTACAATGAGCAGTTCTTC
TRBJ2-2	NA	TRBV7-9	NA	CASRNRVQGAGELFF	TGTGCCAGCAGGAACCGGGTCCAAGGGGCCGGGGAGCTGTTTTTT
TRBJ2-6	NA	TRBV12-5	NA	CASGLVQGDPGANVLTF	TGTGCTAGTGGTTTGGTACAGGGAGACCCTGGGGCCAACGTCCTGACTTTC
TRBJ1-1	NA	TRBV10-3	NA	CAISPGSGGDTEAFF	TGTGCCATCAGCCCGGGTTCCGGAGGGGACACTGAAGCTTTCTTT
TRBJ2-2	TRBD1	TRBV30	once	CAWRRGPGWTGELFF	TGTGCCTGGAGGAGGGGGCCCGGGTGGACCGGGGAGCTGTTTTTT
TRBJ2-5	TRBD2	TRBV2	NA	CASLKTSRETQYF	TGTGCCTCCCTAAAGACTAGCCGGGAGACCCAGTACTTC
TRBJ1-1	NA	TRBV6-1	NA	CASSELTGWEAFF	TGTGCCAGCAGTGAATTGACAGGTTGGGAAGCTTTCTTT
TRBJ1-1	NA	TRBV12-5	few	CASLSGFHMNTEAFF	TGTGCTAGTCTCTCGGGGTTCCACATGAACACTGAAGCTTTCTTT
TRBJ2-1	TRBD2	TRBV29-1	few	CSVDQRGLGDEQFF	TGCAGCGTTGACCAGCGGGGCCTTGGGGATGAGCAGTTCTTC
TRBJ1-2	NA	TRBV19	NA	CASSIVDRSYGYTF	TGTGCCAGTAGTATAGTTGACAGATCCTATGGCTACACCTTC
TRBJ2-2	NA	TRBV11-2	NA	CASSLDPPGAMNTGELFF	TGTGCCAGCAGCTTAGATCCTCCAGGGGCCATGAACACCGGGGAGCTGTTTTTT
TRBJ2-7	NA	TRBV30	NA	CAWMLGPYEQYF	TGTGCCTGGATGTTGGGCCCTTACGAGCAGTACTTC
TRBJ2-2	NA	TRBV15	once	CATSRDLSTGELFF	TGTGCCACCAGCAGAGATCTAAGCACCGGGGAGCTGTTTTTT
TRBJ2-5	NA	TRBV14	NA	CASSHPNPGETQYF	TGTGCCAGCAGCCACCCTAACCCCGGGGAGACCCAGTACTTC
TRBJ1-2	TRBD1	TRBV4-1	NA	CASRGQGYGYTF	TGCGCCAGCAGGGGACAGGGCTATGGCTACACCTTC
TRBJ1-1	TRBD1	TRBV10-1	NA	CASSPQGVPEAFF	TGCGCCAGCAGCCCCCAGGGGGTCCCTGAAGCTTTCTTT
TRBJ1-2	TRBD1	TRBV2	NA	CASRGPGGLVLHYGYTF	TGTGCCAGCAGGGGCCCAGGGGGGCTTGTGTTGCACTATGGCTACACCTTC
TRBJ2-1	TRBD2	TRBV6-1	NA	CASSDPVVRLAGVYEQFF	TGTGCCAGCAGTGACCCCGTCGTACGACTAGCGGGAGTTTATGAGCAGTTCTTC